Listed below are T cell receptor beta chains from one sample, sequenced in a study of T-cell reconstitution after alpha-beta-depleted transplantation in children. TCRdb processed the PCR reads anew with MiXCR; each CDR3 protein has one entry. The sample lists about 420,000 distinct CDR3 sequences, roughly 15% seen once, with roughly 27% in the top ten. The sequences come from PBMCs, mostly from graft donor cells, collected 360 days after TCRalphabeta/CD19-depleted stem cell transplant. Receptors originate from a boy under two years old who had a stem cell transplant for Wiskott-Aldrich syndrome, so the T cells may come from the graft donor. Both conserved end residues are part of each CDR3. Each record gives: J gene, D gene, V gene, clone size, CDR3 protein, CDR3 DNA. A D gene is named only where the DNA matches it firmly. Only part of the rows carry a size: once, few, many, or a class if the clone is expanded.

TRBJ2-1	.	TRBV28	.	CASKRRHPYNEQFF	TGTGCCAGCAAGCGGCGGCACCCTTACAATGAGCAGTTCTTC
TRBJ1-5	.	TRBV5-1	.	CASSIDPNQPQHF	TGCGCCAGCAGCATCGACCCGAATCAGCCCCAGCATTTT
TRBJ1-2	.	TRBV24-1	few	CATSDQNRAGYTF	TGTGCCACCAGTGATCAAAACAGGGCTGGCTACACCTTC
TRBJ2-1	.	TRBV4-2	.	CAMGPGLSCNEQFF	TGTGCCATGGGCCCAGGGCTTTCCTGCAATGAGCAGTTCTTC
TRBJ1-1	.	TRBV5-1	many	CASSPSRVAKTEAFF	TGCGCCAGCAGCCCCAGCAGGGTGGCCAAGACTGAAGCTTTCTTT
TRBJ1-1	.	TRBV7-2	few	CASKLGWGNTEAFF	TGTGCCAGCAAGCTGGGGTGGGGTAACACTGAAGCTTTCTTT
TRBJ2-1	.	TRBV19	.	CASSIIRGNDEQFF	TGTGCCAGTAGTATCATCAGGGGAAACGATGAGCAGTTCTTC
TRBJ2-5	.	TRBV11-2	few	CASSLKPNRVAFGETQYF	TGTGCCAGCAGCTTAAAACCTAACAGGGTAGCCTTTGGGGAGACCCAGTACTTC
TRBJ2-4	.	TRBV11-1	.	CASSSDQRTVLAKNIQYF	TGTGCCAGCAGCTCGGACCAGAGGACAGTTCTAGCCAAAAACATTCAGTACTTC
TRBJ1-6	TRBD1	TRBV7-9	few	CASSRPTGNSPLHF	TGTGCCAGCAGCCGGCCGACAGGGAATTCACCCCTCCACTTT
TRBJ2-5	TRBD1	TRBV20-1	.	CSARGATGIQETQYF	TGCAGTGCTAGAGGGGCGACAGGGATACAAGAGACCCAGTACTTC
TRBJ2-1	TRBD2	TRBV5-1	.	CASSVSGRVGEQFF	TGCGCCAGCAGCGTTAGCGGGAGGGTTGGTGAGCAGTTCTTC
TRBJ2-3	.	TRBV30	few	CAWSVTDTQYF	TGTGCCTGGAGTGTAACAGATACGCAGTATTTT
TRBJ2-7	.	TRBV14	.	CASSRFPPRDWPGLDEQYF	TGTGCCAGCAGCCGATTCCCCCCCCGGGACTGGCCTGGGCTTGACGAGCAGTACTTC